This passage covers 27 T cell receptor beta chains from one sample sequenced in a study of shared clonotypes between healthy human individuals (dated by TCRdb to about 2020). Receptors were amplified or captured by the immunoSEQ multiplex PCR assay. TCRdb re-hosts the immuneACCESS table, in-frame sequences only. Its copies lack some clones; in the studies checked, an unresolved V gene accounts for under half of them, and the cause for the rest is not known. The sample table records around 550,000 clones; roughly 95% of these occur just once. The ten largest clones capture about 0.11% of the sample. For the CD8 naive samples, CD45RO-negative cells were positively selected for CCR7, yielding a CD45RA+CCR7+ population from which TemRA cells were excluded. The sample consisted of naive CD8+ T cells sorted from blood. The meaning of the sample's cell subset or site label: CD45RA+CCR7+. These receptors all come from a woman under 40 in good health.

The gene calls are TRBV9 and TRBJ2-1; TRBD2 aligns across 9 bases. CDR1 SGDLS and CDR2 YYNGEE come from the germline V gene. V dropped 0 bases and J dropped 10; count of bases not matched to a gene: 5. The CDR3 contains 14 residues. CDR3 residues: CASSVGAGGTEQFF. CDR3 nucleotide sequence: TGTGCCAGCAGCGTAGGAGCGGGGGGTACCGAGCAGTTCTTC.

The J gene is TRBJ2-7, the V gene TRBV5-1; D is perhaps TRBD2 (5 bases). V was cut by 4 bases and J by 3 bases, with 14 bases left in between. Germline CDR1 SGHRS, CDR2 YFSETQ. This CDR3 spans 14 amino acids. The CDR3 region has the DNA TGCGCCAGCAGCCAAAGAGGAGGAAACTACGAGCAGTACTTC. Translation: CASSQRGGNYEQYF.

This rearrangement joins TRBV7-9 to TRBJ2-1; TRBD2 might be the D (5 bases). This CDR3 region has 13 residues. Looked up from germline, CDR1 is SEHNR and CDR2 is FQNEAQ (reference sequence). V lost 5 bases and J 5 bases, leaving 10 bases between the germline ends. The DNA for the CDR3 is TGTGCCAGCAGCCGGACTGACGACAATGAGCAGTTCTTC. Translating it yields CASSRTDDNEQFF.

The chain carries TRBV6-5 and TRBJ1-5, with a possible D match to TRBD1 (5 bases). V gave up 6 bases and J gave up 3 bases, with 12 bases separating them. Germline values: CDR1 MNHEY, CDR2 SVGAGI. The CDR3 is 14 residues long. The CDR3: CASRREGTNQPQHF. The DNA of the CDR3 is TGTGCCAGCAGACGTGAGGGGACCAATCAGCCCCAGCATTTT.

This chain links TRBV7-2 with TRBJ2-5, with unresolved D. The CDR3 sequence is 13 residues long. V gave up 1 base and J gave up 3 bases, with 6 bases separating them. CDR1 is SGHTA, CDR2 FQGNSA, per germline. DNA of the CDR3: TGTGCCAGCAGCTTAGATCAAGAAGAGACCCAGTACTTC. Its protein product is CASSLDQEETQYF.

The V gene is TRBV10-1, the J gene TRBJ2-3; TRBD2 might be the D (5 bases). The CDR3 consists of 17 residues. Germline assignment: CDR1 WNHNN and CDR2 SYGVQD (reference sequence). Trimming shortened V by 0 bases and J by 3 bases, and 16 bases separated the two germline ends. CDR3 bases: TGCGCCAGCAGTGAGTCCGGAGGTCGAGCAGCTACAGATACGCAGTATTTT. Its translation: CASSESGGRAATDTQYF.

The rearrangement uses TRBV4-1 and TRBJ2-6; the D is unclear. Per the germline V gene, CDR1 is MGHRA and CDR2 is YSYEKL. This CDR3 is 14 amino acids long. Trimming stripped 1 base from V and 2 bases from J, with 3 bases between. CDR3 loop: CASSQAPGANVLTF. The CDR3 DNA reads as TGCGCCAGCAGCCAAGCCCCTGGGGCCAACGTCCTGACTTTC.

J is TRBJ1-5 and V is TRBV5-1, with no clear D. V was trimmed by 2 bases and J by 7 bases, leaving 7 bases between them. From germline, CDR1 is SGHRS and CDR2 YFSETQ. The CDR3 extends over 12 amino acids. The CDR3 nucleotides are TGCGCCAGCAGCTTAAGGAAGCAGCCCCAGCATTTT. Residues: CASSLRKQPQHF.

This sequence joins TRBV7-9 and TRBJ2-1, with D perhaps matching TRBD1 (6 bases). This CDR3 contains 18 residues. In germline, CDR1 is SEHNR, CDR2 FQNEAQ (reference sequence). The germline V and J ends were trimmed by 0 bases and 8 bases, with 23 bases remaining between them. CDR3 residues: CASSLAWAGAQNLDEQFF. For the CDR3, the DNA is TGTGCCAGCAGCTTAGCGTGGGCAGGGGCGCAAAATTTGGATGAGCAGTTCTTC.

The CDR3 nucleotides are TGTGCCAGCAGTGAAGTCGGGGGGCGGGATGAAAAACTGTTTTTT. Translated, it gives CASSEVGGRDEKLFF. The chain uses TRBV2 and TRBJ1-4, with D perhaps TRBD1 (6 bases). The V end was cut by 1 base, the J end by 6 bases, with 12 bases between. This CDR3 has 15 amino acids. Germline V gives CDR1 SNHLY, CDR2 FYNNEI.

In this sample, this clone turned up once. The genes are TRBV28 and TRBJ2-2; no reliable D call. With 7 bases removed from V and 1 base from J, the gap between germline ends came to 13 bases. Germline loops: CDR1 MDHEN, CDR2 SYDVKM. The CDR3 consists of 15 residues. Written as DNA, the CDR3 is TGTGCCAGCATGACATGGGGAATGAACACCGGGGAGCTGTTTTTT. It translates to CASMTWGMNTGELFF. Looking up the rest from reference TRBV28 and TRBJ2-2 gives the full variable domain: DVKVTQSSRYLVKRTGEKVFLECVQDMDHENMFWYRQDPGLGLRLIYFSYDVKMKEKGDIPEGYSVSREKKERFSLILESASTNQTSMYLCASMTWGMNTGELFFGEGSRLTVL.

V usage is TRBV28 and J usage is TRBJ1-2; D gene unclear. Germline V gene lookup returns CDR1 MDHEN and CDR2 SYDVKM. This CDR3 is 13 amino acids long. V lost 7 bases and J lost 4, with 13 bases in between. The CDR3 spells CASTLRGFYGYTF. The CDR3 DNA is TGTGCCAGCACCCTGAGAGGTTTCTATGGCTACACCTTC.

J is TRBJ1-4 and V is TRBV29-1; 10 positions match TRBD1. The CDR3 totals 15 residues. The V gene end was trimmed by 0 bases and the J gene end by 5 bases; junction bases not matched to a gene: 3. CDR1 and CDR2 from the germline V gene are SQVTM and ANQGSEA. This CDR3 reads CSVEDGDRGNEKLFF. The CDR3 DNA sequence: TGCAGCGTTGAAGATGGGGACAGGGGAAATGAAAAACTGTTTTTT.

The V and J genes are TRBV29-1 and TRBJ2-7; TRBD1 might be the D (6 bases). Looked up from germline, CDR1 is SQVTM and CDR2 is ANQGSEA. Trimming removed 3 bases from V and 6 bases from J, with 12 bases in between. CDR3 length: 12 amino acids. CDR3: CSVEGLGAEQYF. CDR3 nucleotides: TGCAGCGTTGAGGGTTTGGGGGCCGAGCAGTACTTC.

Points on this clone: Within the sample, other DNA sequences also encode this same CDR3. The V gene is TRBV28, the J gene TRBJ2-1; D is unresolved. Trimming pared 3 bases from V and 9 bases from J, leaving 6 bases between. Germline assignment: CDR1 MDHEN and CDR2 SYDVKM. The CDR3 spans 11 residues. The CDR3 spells CASSFGVEQFF. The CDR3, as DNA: TGTGCCAGCAGTTTTGGGGTTGAGCAGTTCTTC.

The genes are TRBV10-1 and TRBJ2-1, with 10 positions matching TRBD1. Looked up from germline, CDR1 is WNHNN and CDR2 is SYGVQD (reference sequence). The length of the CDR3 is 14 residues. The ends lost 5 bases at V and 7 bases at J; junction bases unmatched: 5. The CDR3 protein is CASSLGQGRNEQFF. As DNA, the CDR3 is TGCGCCAGCAGTTTGGGACAGGGGCGAAATGAGCAGTTCTTC.

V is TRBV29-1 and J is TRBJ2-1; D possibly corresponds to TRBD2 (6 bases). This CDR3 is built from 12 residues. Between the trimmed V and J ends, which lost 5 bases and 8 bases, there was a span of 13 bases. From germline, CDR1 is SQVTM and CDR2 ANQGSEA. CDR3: CSVPRGGYEQFF. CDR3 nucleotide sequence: TGCAGCGTTCCCCGGGGAGGCTATGAGCAGTTCTTC.

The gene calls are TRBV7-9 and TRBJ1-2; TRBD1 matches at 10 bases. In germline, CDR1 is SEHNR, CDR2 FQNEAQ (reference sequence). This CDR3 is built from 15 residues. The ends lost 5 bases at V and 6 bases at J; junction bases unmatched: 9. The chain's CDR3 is CASSPMAGTGDGYTF. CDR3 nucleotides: TGTGCCAGCAGCCCAATGGCCGGGACAGGGGATGGCTACACCTTC.

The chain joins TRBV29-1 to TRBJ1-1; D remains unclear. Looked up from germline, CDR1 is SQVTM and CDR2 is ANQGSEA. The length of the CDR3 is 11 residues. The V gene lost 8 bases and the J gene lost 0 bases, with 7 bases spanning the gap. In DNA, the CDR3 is TGCAGCTGCGAAATGAACACTGAAGCTTTCTTT. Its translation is CSCEMNTEAFF.

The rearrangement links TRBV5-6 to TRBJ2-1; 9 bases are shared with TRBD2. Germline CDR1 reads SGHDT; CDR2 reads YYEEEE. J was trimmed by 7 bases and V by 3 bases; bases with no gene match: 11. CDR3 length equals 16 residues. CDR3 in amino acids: CASSSPGLALGNEQFF. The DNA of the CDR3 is TGTGCCAGCAGCTCGCCGGGACTAGCCCTCGGGAATGAGCAGTTCTTC.

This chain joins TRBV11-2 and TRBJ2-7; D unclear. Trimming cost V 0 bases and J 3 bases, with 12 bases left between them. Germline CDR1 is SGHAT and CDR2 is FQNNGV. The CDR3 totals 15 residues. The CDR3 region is CASSLDSRIFYEQYF. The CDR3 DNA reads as TGTGCCAGCAGCTTAGATTCGAGGATCTTCTACGAGCAGTACTTC.

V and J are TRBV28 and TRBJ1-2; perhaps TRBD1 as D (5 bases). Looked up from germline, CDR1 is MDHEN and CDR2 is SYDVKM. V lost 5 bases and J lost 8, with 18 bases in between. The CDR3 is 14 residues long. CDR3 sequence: CASSPSGDPRGYTF. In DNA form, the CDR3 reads TGTGCCAGCAGTCCGTCTGGGGACCCCAGGGGCTACACCTTC.

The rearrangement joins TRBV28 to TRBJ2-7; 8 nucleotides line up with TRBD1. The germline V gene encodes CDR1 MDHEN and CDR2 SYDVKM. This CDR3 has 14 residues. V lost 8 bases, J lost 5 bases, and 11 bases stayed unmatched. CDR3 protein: CASSQGALSNEQYF. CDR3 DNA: TGTGCCAGCTCCCAGGGGGCACTAAGCAACGAGCAGTACTTC.

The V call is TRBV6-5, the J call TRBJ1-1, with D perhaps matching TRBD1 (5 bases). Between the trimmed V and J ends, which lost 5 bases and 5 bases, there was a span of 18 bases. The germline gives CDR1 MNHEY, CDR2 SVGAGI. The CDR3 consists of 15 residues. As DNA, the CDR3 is TGTGCCAGCAGTGCCGACATCGGGTCAGGGACTGAAGCTTTCTTT. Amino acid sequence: CASSADIGSGTEAFF.

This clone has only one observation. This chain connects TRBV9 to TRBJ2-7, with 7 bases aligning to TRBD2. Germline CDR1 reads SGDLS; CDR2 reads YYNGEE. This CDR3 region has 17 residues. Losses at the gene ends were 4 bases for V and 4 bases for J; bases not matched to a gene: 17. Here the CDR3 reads CASSRSGAGGPFYEQYF. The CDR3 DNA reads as TGTGCCAGCAGCAGAAGCGGGGCAGGAGGGCCCTTTTACGAGCAGTACTTC.

The CDR3 DNA sequence: TGTGCCAGCAGCTTGGGAAGGGGCGCAGGTTCTGGCTACACCTTC. This encodes CASSLGRGAGSGYTF. The chain joins TRBV5-6 to TRBJ1-2; maybe TRBD1 (5 bases). The V gene lost 0 bases and the J gene lost 7 bases, with 16 bases spanning the gap. The germline gives CDR1 SGHDT, CDR2 YYEEEE. The CDR3 length is 15 residues.

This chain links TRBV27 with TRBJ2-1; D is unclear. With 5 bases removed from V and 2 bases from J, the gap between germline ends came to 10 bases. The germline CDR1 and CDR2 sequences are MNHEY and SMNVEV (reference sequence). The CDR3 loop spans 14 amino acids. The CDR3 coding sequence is TGTGCCAGCAGTCTAGACCCCACCTACAATGAGCAGTTCTTC. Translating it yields CASSLDPTYNEQFF.